The entry below describes one TCR beta chain. What it binds is not known. Sequencing was performed with immunoSEQ multiplex PCR; in TCRdb, only in-frame clones are kept and a portion is missing. This sample has roughly 24,000 clones, with about three quarters found just once. CD4+ T cells from unexposed donors were obtained before the COVID-19 pandemic (2011-2018). Isolation of CD4+ T cells took place after about eleven days in culture. Unexposed-donor CD4+ T cells were probed with SARS-CoV-2 S/N and four cold-coronavirus spikes, cells permitting. V was pared by 1 base and J by 0 bases, with 8 bases of the junction left unmatched. Per the germline V gene, CDR1 is SGHDN and CDR2 is FVKESK. The CDR3 covers 18 residues. The data were taken from a study of CD4 T cells in relation to SARS-CoV-2 and coronaviruses. Study details: ViraFEST: approximately 10-day antigen culture of PBMCs, then TCR beta CDR3 sequencing. The negative reference was HIV-1 Nef peptide pool or peptide-free culture. Shared crossreactive spike epitopes were mapped to their HLA restriction.

The rearrangement joins TRBV14 to TRBJ2-1; TRBD2 matches at 8 bases. The receptor was derived from a human donor in good health. Specimen: CD4+ T cells from PBMCs, cultured in vitro. The DNA for the CDR3 is TGTGCCAGCAGCCAAGGTGGACTAGCACAGAGCTCCTACAATGAGCAGTTCTTC. It encodes CASSQGGLAQSSYNEQFF. Supplemented by reference TRBV14 and TRBJ2-1, the full variable domain reads EAGVTQFPSHSVIEKGQTVTLRCDPISGHDNLYWYRRVMGKEIKFLLHFVKESKQDESGMPNNRFLAERTGGTYSTLKVQPAELEDSGVYFCASSQGGLAQSSYNEQFFGPGTRLTVL.